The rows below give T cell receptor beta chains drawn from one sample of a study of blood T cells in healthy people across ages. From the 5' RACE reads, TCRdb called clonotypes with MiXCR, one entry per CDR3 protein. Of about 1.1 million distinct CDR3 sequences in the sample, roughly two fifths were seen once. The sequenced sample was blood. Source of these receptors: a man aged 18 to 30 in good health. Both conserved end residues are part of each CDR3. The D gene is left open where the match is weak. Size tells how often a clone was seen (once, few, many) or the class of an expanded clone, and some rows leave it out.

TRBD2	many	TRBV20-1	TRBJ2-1	CSARPLAGHYNEQFF	TGCAGTGCTAGGCCACTAGCGGGGCATTACAATGAGCAGTTCTTC
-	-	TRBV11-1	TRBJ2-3	CASSLRTAFGGTQYF	TGTGCCAGCAGCCTGCGGACTGCGTTCGGAGGTACGCAGTATTTT
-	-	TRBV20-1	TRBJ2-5	CSARDPGATYQETQYF	TGCAGTGCTAGGGACCCTGGGGCCACGTACCAAGAGACCCAGTACTTC
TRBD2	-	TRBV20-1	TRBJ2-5	CSARAGGALETQYF	TGCAGTGCTAGAGCCGGGGGGGCCCTTGAGACCCAGTACTTC
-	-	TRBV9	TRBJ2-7	CASSAAPRPDYEQYF	TGTGCCAGCAGCGCAGCACCCCGTCCTGACTACGAGCAGTACTTC
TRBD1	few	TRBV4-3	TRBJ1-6	CASSQEGTANSPLHF	TGCGCCAGCAGCCAAGAAGGGACAGCTAATTCACCCCTCCACTTT
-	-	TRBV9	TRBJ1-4	CASSVVALGYNWPNEKLFF	TGTGCCAGCAGCGTAGTAGCTCTCGGGTATAATTGGCCTAATGAAAAACTGTTTTTT
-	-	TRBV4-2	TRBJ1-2	CASSQSTTDEGYTF	TGTGCCAGCAGCCAAAGTACTACAGACGAGGGCTACACCTTC
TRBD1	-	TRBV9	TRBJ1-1	CASSAVGQGAEAFF	TGTGCCAGCAGCGCAGTCGGACAGGGTGCTGAAGCTTTCTTT
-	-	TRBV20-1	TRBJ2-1	CSATGHESYNEQFF	TGCAGTGCTACAGGCCACGAAAGCTACAATGAGCAGTTCTTC
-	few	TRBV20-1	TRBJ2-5	CSATTPEAGAQETQYF	TGCAGTGCTACCACCCCTGAGGCGGGGGCCCAAGAGACCCAGTACTTC
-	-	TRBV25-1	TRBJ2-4	CASSELNKQSPYF	TGTGCCAGCAGTGAATTAAATAAACAGTCCCCGTACTTC
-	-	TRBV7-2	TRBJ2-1	CASSPRIQTQTFDEQFF	TGTGCCAGCAGCCCCAGGATACAGACCCAGACGTTTGATGAGCAGTTCTTC
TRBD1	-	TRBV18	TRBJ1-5	CASSLDRAADQPQHF	TGTGCCAGCTCCTTGGACAGGGCGGCCGATCAGCCCCAGCATTTT
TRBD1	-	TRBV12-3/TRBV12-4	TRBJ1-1	CGSSHWGQENTEAFF	TGTGGCAGCAGTCATTGGGGACAGGAGAACACTGAAGCTTTCTTT
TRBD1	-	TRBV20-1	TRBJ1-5	CSARGTGYQPQHF	TGCAGTGCTAGAGGGACAGGGTATCAGCCCCAGCATTTT
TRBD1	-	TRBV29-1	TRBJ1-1	CSVERQGGDTEAFF	TGCAGCGTCGAAAGACAGGGAGGGGACACTGAAGCTTTCTTT
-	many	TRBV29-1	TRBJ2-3	CSVDWGELTDTQYF	TGCAGCGTTGATTGGGGGGAACTCACAGATACGCAGTATTTT
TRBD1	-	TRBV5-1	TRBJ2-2	CASSLRQGDTGELFF	TGCGCCAGCAGCTTAAGACAGGGGGACACCGGGGAGCTGTTTTTT
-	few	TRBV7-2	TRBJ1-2	CASSLSPTDNYGYTF	TGTGCCAGCAGCTTATCTCCCACAGACAACTATGGCTACACCTTC
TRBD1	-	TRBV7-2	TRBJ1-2	CASSLLGTVMDGYGYTF	TGTGCCAGCAGCTTACTCGGGACAGTCATGGATGGCTATGGCTACACCTTC
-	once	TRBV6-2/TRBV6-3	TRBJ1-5	CASSYPSSGQPQHF	TGTGCCAGCAGCTACCCCTCCTCAGGGCAGCCCCAGCATTTT
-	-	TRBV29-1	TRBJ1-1	CSVDWDGTNTEAFF	TGCAGCGTTGACTGGGATGGTACGAACACTGAAGCTTTCTTT
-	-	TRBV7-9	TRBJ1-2	CASSLEGPADGYTF	TGTGCCAGCAGCTTAGAGGGCCCCGCGGATGGCTACACCTTC
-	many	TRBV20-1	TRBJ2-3	CSARVGSGTDTQYF	TGCAGTGCTAGAGTTGGTTCTGGCACAGATACGCAGTATTTT
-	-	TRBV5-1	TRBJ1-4	CASSLATTNEKLFF	TGTGCCAGCAGCTTAGCAACAACTAATGAAAAACTGTTTTTT
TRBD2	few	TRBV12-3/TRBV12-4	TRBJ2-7	CASSQMGGTYEQYF	TGTGCCAGCAGTCAAATGGGGGGGACCTACGAGCAGTACTTC
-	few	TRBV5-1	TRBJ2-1	CASSLTGPNYNEQFF	TGCGCCAGCAGCTTGACAGGGCCTAACTACAATGAGCAGTTCTTC
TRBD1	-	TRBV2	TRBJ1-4	CASFDRDSLFF	TGTGCCAGCTTCGACCGGGACAGTCTGTTTTTT
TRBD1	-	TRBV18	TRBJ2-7	CASSPYRGLDNEQYF	TGTGCCAGCTCACCGTACAGGGGGCTTGACAATGAGCAGTACTTC
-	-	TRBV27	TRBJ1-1	CASSYSQTNTEAFF	TGTGCCAGCAGTTATAGTCAGACGAACACTGAAGCTTTCTTT
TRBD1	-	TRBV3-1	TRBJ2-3	CASSPRQGGTGDTQYF	TGTGCCAGCAGCCCTCGACAGGGCGGAACGGGGGATACGCAGTATTTT
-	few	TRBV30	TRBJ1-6	CAWSVRTATSPLHF	TGTGCCTGGAGTGTAAGGACAGCAACTTCACCCCTCCACTTT
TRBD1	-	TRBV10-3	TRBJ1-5	CAISPTGSNQPQHF	TGTGCCATCAGCCCGACAGGGTCAAATCAGCCCCAGCATTTT
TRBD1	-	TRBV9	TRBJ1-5	CARGGHESNQPQHF	TGTGCCAGAGGGGGCCATGAGAGCAATCAGCCCCAGCATTTT
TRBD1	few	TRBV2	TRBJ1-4	CASKRTGWYEKLFF	TGTGCCAGCAAGCGGACAGGCTGGTATGAAAAACTGTTTTTT
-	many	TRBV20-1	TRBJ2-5	CSARAQETQYF	TGCAGTGCTAGGGCCCAAGAGACCCAGTACTTC
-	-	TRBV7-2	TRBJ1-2	CASSQGPSLGGYTF	TGTGCCAGCAGCCAGGGGCCCTCCTTGGGGGGCTACACCTTC
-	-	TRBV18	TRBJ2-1	CASSPVAYNEQFF	TGTGCCAGCTCACCGGTTGCCTACAATGAGCAGTTCTTC
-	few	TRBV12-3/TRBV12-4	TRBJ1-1	CASSPLRGNTEAFF	TGTGCCAGCAGTCCCCTCAGGGGGAACACTGAAGCTTTCTTT
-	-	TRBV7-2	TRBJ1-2	CASSSGPVYGYTF	TGTGCCAGCAGCTCGGGACCGGTGTATGGCTACACCTTC
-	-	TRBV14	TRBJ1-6	CASSQERSGQAPLHF	TGTGCCAGCAGCCAAGAACGAAGCGGACAAGCACCCCTCCACTTT
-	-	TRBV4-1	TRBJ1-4	CASSQTRAVNEKLFF	TGCGCCAGCAGCCAAACGCGAGCAGTTAATGAAAAACTGTTTTTT
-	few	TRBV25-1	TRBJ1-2	CASSDPLVYGYTF	TGTGCCAGCAGTGACCCCTTGGTCTATGGCTACACCTTC
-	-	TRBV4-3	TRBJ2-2	CASSQDQRTMVRELFF	TGCGCCAGCAGCCAAGATCAGCGCACCATGGTCCGGGAGCTGTTTTTT
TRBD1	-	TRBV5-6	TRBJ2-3	CASSWVGQAADTQYF	TGTGCCAGCAGCTGGGTCGGACAGGCGGCAGATACGCAGTATTTT
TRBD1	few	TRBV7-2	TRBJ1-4	CASSSAGTANEKLFF	TGTGCCAGCAGTTCCGCCGGGACAGCTAATGAAAAACTGTTTTTT
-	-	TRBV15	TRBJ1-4	CATSRDRNDEKLFF	TGTGCCACCAGCAGAGATAGAAACGATGAAAAACTGTTTTTT
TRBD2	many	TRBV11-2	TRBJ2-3	CASSLDGGGNQDTQYF	TGTGCCAGCAGCTTAGATGGCGGGGGGAACCAAGATACGCAGTATTTT
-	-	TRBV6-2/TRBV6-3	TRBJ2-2	CASKNLRAENTGELFF	TGTGCCAGCAAGAATCTTAGGGCAGAGAACACCGGGGAGCTGTTTTTT
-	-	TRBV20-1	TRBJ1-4	CSAGDRSTLNEKLFF	TGCAGTGCTGGAGACAGGTCTACATTAAATGAAAAACTGTTTTTT
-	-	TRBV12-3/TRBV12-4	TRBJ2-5	CVSSLDGRSKTQYF	TGTGTCAGCAGTTTGGACGGGCGATCGAAGACCCAGTACTTC
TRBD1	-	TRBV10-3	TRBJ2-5	CAIKGQQETQYF	TGTGCCATCAAGGGACAGCAAGAGACCCAGTACTTC
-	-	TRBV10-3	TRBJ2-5	CAISEAPRQETQYF	TGTGCCATCAGTGAGGCGCCTCGCCAAGAGACCCAGTACTTC
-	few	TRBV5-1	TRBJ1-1	CASSFQVGDTEAFF	TGCGCCAGCAGCTTTCAGGTAGGGGACACTGAAGCTTTCTTT
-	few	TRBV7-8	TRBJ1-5	CASSPREERNQPQHF	TGTGCCAGCAGCCCGAGAGAGGAGAGGAATCAGCCCCAGCATTTT
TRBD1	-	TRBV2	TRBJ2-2	CASSPDRAISTGELFF	TGTGCCAGCAGTCCCGACAGGGCGATCAGCACCGGGGAGCTGTTTTTT